The next 20 T cell receptor beta chains were all read from a single sample in a study of identical twins. Each CDR3 protein gets one entry after TCRdb re-called the 5' RACE reads with MiXCR. The sample contains 450,000 or so distinct CDR3 sequences, approximately 25% of which appear only once. Another study also made use of these data, one on T cells expressing NK-cell markers.

Sequencing was done on a sample of CD4+ T cells sorted from blood. The source of these receptors is a young woman in good health.

The chain couples TRBV4-3 to TRBJ2-3, with 9 positions matching TRBD1. V gave up 6 bases and J gave up 6 bases; unmatched junction bases: 13. The CDR3 runs 16 residues. CDR1 is LGHNA, CDR2 YSLEER, per germline. The DNA of the CDR3 is TGCGCCAGCAGTCGTATACCGGGACAGGGCCAGGATACGCAGTATTTT. Its protein product is CASSRIPGQGQDTQYF.

The J gene is TRBJ2-5, the V gene TRBV10-2; D perhaps matches TRBD2 (6 bases). CDR3 length: 13 residues. Per the germline V gene, CDR1 is WSHSY and CDR2 is SAAADI. The CDR3 DNA reads TGCGCTACCAGAAGGGGCGGGGAAGAGACCCAGTACTTC. It specifies CATRRGGEETQYF.

The genes are TRBV5-1 and TRBJ2-1; a possible D gene is TRBD2 (6 bases). Trimming removed 2 bases from V and 0 bases from J, with 12 bases in between. This CDR3 has 16 residues. CDR1 is SGHRS, CDR2 YFSETQ, per germline. CDR3 sequence: CASSFFPGDSYNEQFF. The CDR3, as DNA: TGCGCCAGCAGCTTCTTCCCGGGGGACTCCTACAATGAGCAGTTCTTC.

This clonotype was counted only a few times. CDR3 amino acids: CSSSGWGVSPLGEQFF. DNA for the CDR3: TGCAGCTCCTCGGGGTGGGGGGTTAGCCCCTTAGGTGAGCAGTTCTTC. The chain uses TRBV20-1 and TRBJ2-1; D is perhaps TRBD2 (6 bases). CDR3 length equals 16 residues. The germline V gene encodes CDR1 DFQATT and CDR2 SNEGSKA (reference sequence).

V and J are TRBV7-2 and TRBJ2-7, with 8 bases fitting TRBD2. With 2 bases clipped from V and 0 bases from J, the junction kept 3 bases outside the gene matches. The CDR3 contains 15 residues. Germline lookup yields CDR1 SGHTA and CDR2 FQGNSA. The CDR3 nucleotides read TGTGCCAGCAGCTTACAGCGGGGGCTCTCCTACGAGCAGTACTTC. Translation: CASSLQRGLSYEQYF.

The chain combines TRBV5-1 with TRBJ2-7; D gene ambiguous. V was pared by 6 bases and J by 3 bases, with 13 bases between. The germline gives CDR1 SGHRS, CDR2 YFSETQ. The CDR3 covers 13 residues. Here the CDR3 DNA reads TGCGCCAGCAACTCAGGCCAGTTCTACGAGCAGTACTTC. Amino acids: CASNSGQFYEQYF.

This clonotype was recorded a few times. The chain recombines TRBV10-1 with TRBJ2-3, with TRBD2 identical over 11 bases. The junction had 15 bases not matched to a gene; V was cut back by 6 bases and J by 1 base. CDR1 WNHNN and CDR2 SYGVQD come from the germline V gene (reference sequence). The CDR3 contains 19 residues. The CDR3 coding sequence is TGCGCCAGCAGCGACGGGCTAGCGGGGGGTAGCGATGGCACAGATACGCAGTATTTT. Encoded protein: CASSDGLAGGSDGTDTQYF.

This clonotype was observed a few times. The chain joins TRBV2 to TRBJ2-1; D ambiguous. This CDR3 comprises 15 residues. Germline CDR1 reads SNHLY; CDR2 reads FYNNEI. V lost 7 bases, J lost 0 bases, and 13 bases lay in between. The CDR3 is CASTLDMSSYNEQFF. The CDR3, as DNA: TGTGCCAGCACCTTAGACATGAGCTCCTACAATGAGCAGTTCTTC.

This rearrangement joins TRBV10-2 to TRBJ2-3; 8 bases fit TRBD2. The trim removed 6 bases at V and 2 bases at J, leaving 7 bases unmatched. Looked up from germline, CDR1 is WSHSY and CDR2 is SAAADI. The CDR3 sequence is 15 residues long. The DNA of the CDR3 is TGCGCCAGCAGAGACCAACTAGCGGCCACAGATACGCAGTATTTT. Protein sequence: CASRDQLAATDTQYF.

This clonotype has more than one count but fewer than ten. The J gene is TRBJ2-2, the V gene TRBV6-6; 7 nucleotides agree with TRBD1. Trimming took 5 bases from V and 6 from J; bases not matched to a gene: 3. Germline assignment: CDR1 MNHNY and CDR2 SVGAGI (reference sequence). There are 13 residues in the CDR3. The CDR3 reads CASSDRVAGELFF. The CDR3 coding sequence is TGTGCCAGCAGTGACAGGGTTGCCGGGGAGCTGTTTTTT.

This clonotype was seen more than once but under ten times. The rearrangement uses TRBV29-1 and TRBJ2-3; possibly TRBD2 for D (6 bases). The CDR3 sequence is 11 residues long. From germline, CDR1 is SQVTM and CDR2 ANQGSEA. Trimming stripped 6 bases from V and 6 bases from J, with 10 bases between. The CDR3 sequence: CSVQRGDTQYF. Here the CDR3 DNA reads TGCAGCGTCCAACGGGGGGATACGCAGTATTTT.

This clonotype has a handful of counts. The gene calls are TRBV5-5 and TRBJ2-2; 7 nucleotides line up with TRBD2. V lost 0 bases and J lost 5; bases outside the gene matches: 10. Germline assignment: CDR1 SGHKS and CDR2 YYEKEE (reference sequence). CDR3 length: 17 amino acids. The CDR3, as DNA: TGTGCCAGCAGCTTGGTTAGGGGAGCGGGAAGTACCGGGGAGCTGTTTTTT. It specifies CASSLVRGAGSTGELFF. Drawing the rest from reference TRBV5-5 and TRBJ2-2, the complete variable domain is DAGVTQSPTHLIKTRGQQVTLRCSPISGHKSVSWYQQVLGQGPQFIFQYYEKEERGRGNFPDRFSARQFPNYSSELNVNALLLGDSALYLCASSLVRGAGSTGELFFGEGSRLTVL.

The V and J genes are TRBV7-2 and TRBJ2-3, with 9 bases matching TRBD2. Unmatched junction bases numbered 8, after V lost 8 bases and J lost 2 bases. Germline CDR1 is SGHTA and CDR2 is FQGNSA. This CDR3 is 15 amino acids long. Here the CDR3 DNA reads TGTGCCAGCGGATTTAGCGGGGGCTTCACAGATACGCAGTATTTT. Its protein product is CASGFSGGFTDTQYF.

The chain combines TRBV5-4 with TRBJ2-1; 9 nucleotides agree with TRBD2. The CDR3 totals 13 residues. Trimming took 0 bases from V and 13 from J; bases not matched to a gene: 5. Germline V gene sequence: CDR1 SGHNT, CDR2 YYREEE (reference sequence). The CDR3 sequence: CASSLGLADPQFF. CDR3 coding DNA: TGTGCCAGCAGCTTGGGACTAGCGGACCCCCAGTTCTTC.

This chain links TRBV28 with TRBJ2-1, with D perhaps given as TRBD1 or TRBD2 (6 bases each). With 7 bases removed from V and 4 bases from J, the gap between germline ends came to 14 bases. This CDR3 comprises 14 residues. In germline, CDR1 is MDHEN, CDR2 SYDVKM. CDR3 loop: CASTRGRTYNEQFF. CDR3 sequence (DNA): TGTGCCAGCACCCGGGGGCGTACGTACAATGAGCAGTTCTTC.

The CDR3: CASSYSSGSHEQYF. CDR3 nucleotide sequence: TGTGCCAGCAGTTACTCGAGCGGGTCCCACGAGCAGTACTTC. This rearrangement joins TRBV6-5 to TRBJ2-7; D is perhaps TRBD2 (6 bases). CDR1 and CDR2 from the germline V gene are MNHEY and SVGAGI. Trimming pared 0 bases from V and 5 bases from J, leaving 11 bases between. The CDR3 is made up of 14 amino acids.

This clonotype was counted only a few times. The chain employs TRBV6-1 and TRBJ1-2; TRBD1 aligns across 9 bases. CDR1 MNHNS and CDR2 SASEGT come from the germline V gene. The CDR3 consists of 13 residues. V shed 6 bases, J shed 8 bases, and the junction held 7 bases outside the gene matches. In DNA, the CDR3 is TGTGCCAGCAGCCCGGGACAGGGTGGAGGCTACACCTTC. This codes for CASSPGQGGGYTF.

V gene TRBV5-1 combines with J gene TRBJ2-3, with TRBD2 identical over 11 bases. The V and J ends lost 6 bases and 2 bases, in that order; junction bases with no gene match: 8. Germline V CDR1 and CDR2: SGHRS, YFSETQ. CDR3 length: 16 residues. CDR3: CASTSGLAGITDTQYF. Written as DNA, the CDR3 is TGCGCCAGCACCTCCGGACTAGCGGGCATCACAGATACGCAGTATTTT.

The V gene is TRBV5-1, the J gene TRBJ1-1; TRBD1 might be the D (6 bases). V dropped 1 base and J dropped 6 bases, with 13 bases sitting between them. CDR1 is SGHRS and CDR2 is YFSETQ in the germline V gene. This CDR3 region has 14 residues. The CDR3 nucleotides are TGCGCCAGCAGCTTGACAGGGAATGGGGCTGAAGCTTTCTTT. It translates to CASSLTGNGAEAFF.

The gene calls are TRBV6-1 and TRBJ2-7; 9 bases agree with TRBD1. The CDR3 extends over 14 amino acids. V trimming: 5 bases; J trimming: 4 bases; junction bases outside the gene matches: 6. CDR1 MNHNS and CDR2 SASEGT come from the germline V gene. CDR3 sequence (DNA): TGTGCCAGCAGTAGGACAGGGGACCCTTACGAGCAGTACTTC. It translates to CASSRTGDPYEQYF.